This T cell receptor (beta chain) originates from a study of blood T cell repertoires in COVID-19. CDR3 length: 11 amino acids. V lost 5 bases, J lost 4 bases, and 5 bases lay in between. CDR1 and CDR2 (germline): MNHEY, SVGAGI. Method: immunoSEQ multiplex PCR; TCRdb's copy keeps in-frame clones and lacks some. This table holds fewer than 450,000 clones, about 87% found once. This receptor was obtained from a woman in her forties or fifties with COVID-19, enrolled during active disease. V and J are TRBV6-5 and TRBJ1-2; D not resolved. Specimen: peripheral blood. The CDR3 reads CASSNSYGYTF. CDR3 bases: TGTGCCAGCAGTAACAGCTATGGCTACACCTTC.